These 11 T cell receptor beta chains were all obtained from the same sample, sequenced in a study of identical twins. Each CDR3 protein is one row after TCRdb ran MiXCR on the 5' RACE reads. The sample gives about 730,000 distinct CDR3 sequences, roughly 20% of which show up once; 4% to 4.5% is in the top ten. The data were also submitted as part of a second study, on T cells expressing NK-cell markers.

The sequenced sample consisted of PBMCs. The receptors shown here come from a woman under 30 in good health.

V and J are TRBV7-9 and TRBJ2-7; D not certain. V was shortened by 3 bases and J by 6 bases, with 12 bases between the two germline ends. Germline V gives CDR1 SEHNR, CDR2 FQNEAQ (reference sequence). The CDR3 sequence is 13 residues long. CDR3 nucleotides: TGTGCCAGCAGCTTGACCAGTAACGGCGAGCAGTACTTC. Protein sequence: CASSLTSNGEQYF. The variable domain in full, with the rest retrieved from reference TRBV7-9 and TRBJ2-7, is DTGVSQNPRHKITKRGQNVTFRCDPISEHNRLYWYRQTLGQGPEFLTYFQNEAQLEKSRLLSDRFSAERPKGSFSTLEIQRTEQGDSAMYLCASSLTSNGEQYFGPGTRLTVT.

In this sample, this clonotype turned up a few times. The chain's CDR3 is CASSLSGRGPPDTQYF. DNA for the CDR3: TGCGCCAGCAGCTTGAGCGGAAGGGGGCCCCCAGATACGCAGTATTTT. V and J are TRBV5-1 and TRBJ2-3, with 7 bases that match TRBD1. The trim removed 1 base at V and 4 bases at J, leaving 9 bases unmatched. There are 16 residues in the CDR3. Germline V gene sequence: CDR1 SGHRS, CDR2 YFSETQ.

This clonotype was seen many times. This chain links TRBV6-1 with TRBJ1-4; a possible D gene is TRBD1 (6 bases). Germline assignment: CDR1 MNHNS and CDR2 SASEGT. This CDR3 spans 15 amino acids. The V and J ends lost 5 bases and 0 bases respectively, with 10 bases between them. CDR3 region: CASSRGEATNEKLFF. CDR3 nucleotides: TGTGCCAGCAGTAGGGGGGAGGCAACTAATGAAAAACTGTTTTTT.

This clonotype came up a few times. The CDR3 DNA follows: TGTGCCAGCAGCTTTTTGGGCAGGACGGATGAAGCTTTCTTT. Translation gives CASSFLGRTDEAFF. The chain uses TRBV7-9 and TRBJ1-1; D unresolved. The CDR3 length is 14 residues. Trimming took off 3 bases at V and 7 bases at J, with 15 bases between the two ends. The germline V gene encodes CDR1 SEHNR and CDR2 FQNEAQ (reference sequence). The variable domain in full, with the rest retrieved from reference TRBV7-9 and TRBJ1-1, is DTGVSQNPRHKITKRGQNVTFRCDPISEHNRLYWYRQTLGQGPEFLTYFQNEAQLEKSRLLSDRFSAERPKGSFSTLEIQRTEQGDSAMYLCASSFLGRTDEAFFGQGTRLTVV.

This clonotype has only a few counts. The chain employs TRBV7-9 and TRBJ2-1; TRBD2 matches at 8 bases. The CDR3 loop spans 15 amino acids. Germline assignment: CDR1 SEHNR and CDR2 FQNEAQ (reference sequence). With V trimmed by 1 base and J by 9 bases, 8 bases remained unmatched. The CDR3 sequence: CASSLVSAGGGEQFF. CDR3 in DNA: TGTGCCAGCAGCTTAGTTTCGGCGGGGGGCGGTGAGCAGTTCTTC. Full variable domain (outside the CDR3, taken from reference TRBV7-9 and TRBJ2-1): DTGVSQNPRHKITKRGQNVTFRCDPISEHNRLYWYRQTLGQGPEFLTYFQNEAQLEKSRLLSDRFSAERPKGSFSTLEIQRTEQGDSAMYLCASSLVSAGGGEQFFGPGTRLTVL.

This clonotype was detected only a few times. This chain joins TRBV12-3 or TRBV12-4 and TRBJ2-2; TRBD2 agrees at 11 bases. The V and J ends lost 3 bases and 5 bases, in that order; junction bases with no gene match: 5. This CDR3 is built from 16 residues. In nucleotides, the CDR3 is TGTGCCAGCAGTTTCACTAGCGGGAGAAGGACCGGGGAGCTGTTTTTT. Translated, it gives CASSFTSGRRTGELFF.

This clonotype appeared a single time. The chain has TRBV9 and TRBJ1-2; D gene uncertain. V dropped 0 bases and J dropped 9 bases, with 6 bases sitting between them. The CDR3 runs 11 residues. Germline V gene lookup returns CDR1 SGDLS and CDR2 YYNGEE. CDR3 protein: CASSVGPSYTF. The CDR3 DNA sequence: TGTGCCAGCAGCGTAGGGCCCAGCTACACCTTC. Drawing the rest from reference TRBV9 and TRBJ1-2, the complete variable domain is DSGVTQTPKHLITATGQRVTLRCSPRSGDLSVYWYQQSLDQGLQFLIQYYNGEERAKGNILERFSAQQFPDLHSELNLSSLELGDSALYFCASSVGPSYTFGSGTRLTVV.

The CDR3 protein is CASSPGHSSATYEQYF. The CDR3 DNA sequence: TGCGCCAGCAGCCCGGGACACTCTTCGGCTACCTACGAGCAGTACTTC. The V call is TRBV5-1, the J call TRBJ2-7, with D possibly TRBD1 on 6 matching bases. Trimming took off 4 bases at V and 2 bases at J, with 19 bases between the two ends. The CDR3 runs 16 residues. Looked up from germline, CDR1 is SGHRS and CDR2 is YFSETQ.

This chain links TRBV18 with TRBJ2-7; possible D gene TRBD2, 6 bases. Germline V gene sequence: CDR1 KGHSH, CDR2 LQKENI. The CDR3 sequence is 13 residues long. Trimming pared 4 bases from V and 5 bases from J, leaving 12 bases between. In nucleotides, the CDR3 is TGTGCCAGCTCACGGGCAGGAGGGGACGAGCAGTACTTC. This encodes CASSRAGGDEQYF.

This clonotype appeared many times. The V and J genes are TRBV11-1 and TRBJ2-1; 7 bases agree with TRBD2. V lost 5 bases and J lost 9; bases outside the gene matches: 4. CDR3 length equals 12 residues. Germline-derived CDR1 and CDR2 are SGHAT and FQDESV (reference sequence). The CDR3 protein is CASSRTSGEQFF. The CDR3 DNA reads TGTGCCAGCAGCCGGACTAGTGGTGAGCAGTTCTTC.

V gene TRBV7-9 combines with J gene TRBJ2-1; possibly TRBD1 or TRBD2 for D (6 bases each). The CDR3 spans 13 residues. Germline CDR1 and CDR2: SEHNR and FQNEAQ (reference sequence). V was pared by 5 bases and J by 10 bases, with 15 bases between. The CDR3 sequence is CASSPGALGEQFF. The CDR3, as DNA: TGTGCCAGCAGCCCGGGGGCTTTGGGGGAGCAGTTCTTC.